Listed below are T cell receptor beta chains from one sample, sequenced in a study of tumor-infiltrating lymphocytes in primary liver carcinoma. TCRdb processed the multiplex PCR reads anew with MiXCR; each CDR3 protein has one entry. The sample contains 90,000 to 100,000 distinct CDR3 sequences, more than 60% of which appear only once. Sequencing was done on a sample of liver tumor tissue from sampling region 5. Source of these receptors: an older woman with primary liver carcinoma and hepatitis B virus infection. Each CDR3 is given with its conserved first and last residue. D genes are given only for firm matches. The size of a clone is reported for some rows only, either as once, few or many, or as a class for expanded clones.

j_call v_call clone_size d_call cdr3_nt cdr3_aa
TRBJ2-3 TRBV11-3 . TRBD2 TGTGCCTGCAGCTTCAGGACTAGCACAGATACGCAGTATTGG CACSFRTSTDTQYW
TRBJ2-1 TRBV7-3 . TRBD2 TGTGCCAGCAGCGACCAACTAACGGGAGGCTATGAGCAGTTCTTC CASSDQLTGGYEQFF
TRBJ2-1 TRBV11-3 . TRBD2 TGTGCCAACAGCTTAGGTCAAGGCGGGAGGGCCGGCTACAATGAGCTGTTCTTT CANSLGQGGRAGYNELFF
TRBJ2-3 TRBV6-5 . . TGTGCCAGCATCATATTATCGGGGTCAAATAGGCAGTATTTT CASIILSGSNRQYF
TRBJ2-2 TRBV28 . TRBD2 TGTGCCAGTGCCACACCAACGGCTAGCGGGAGGGCCGCCACCGGGGAGCTGTTTTTT CASATPTASGRAATGELFF
TRBJ2-1 TRBV4-2 . . TGTGCCAGCAGCACGAGGGAATGCGGAAGGAAAAATGAGCAGTTCTTC CASSTRECGRKNEQFF
TRBJ2-2 TRBV28 . TRBD2 TGTGCCAGCAGTCCCCGGACTAGCGAAACTGAGAACACCGGGGAGCTGCTTTTT CASSPRTSETENTGELLF
TRBJ2-7 TRBV29-1 . . TGCAGCGCCAGGACAAGGGCCTATGAGCAGTACTTC CSARTRAYEQYF
TRBJ2-5 TRBV11-1 . . TGTGTCAGCATCTTAGTGGGTGGAGGACGCCAAGAGACCCAGTACTTC CVSILVGGGRQETQYF
TRBJ1-1 TRBV6-5 . . TGTGTCAGCAGTTACTCCAGAGACACTGAAGCTTCCTTT CVSSYSRDTEASF
TRBJ1-2 TRBV11-2 . . TGTGCCAGAAACTTAGAGGGCACCTCCTATGAAAGCTACACCTTC CARNLEGTSYESYTF
TRBJ1-2 TRBV6-5 . TRBD1 TGTGTCAGCAGTCCGGACAGGGGCTACACCTTC CVSSPDRGYTF
TRBJ2-6 TRBV5-1 . . TGCGCCAGCAGTGGGGAGAGAGGTCTCAACCACTCTGGGGCCAACGACCTGACTTTC CASSGERGLNHSGANDLTF
TRBJ1-4 TRBV11-3 . . TGTGTCAGCAGCCGTCGTGCTTCCGATGGAAAACTGTTTTTT CVSSRRASDGKLFF
TRBJ2-1 TRBV6-6 many TRBD1 TGTGCCAGCATCAACCGGGACAGGGGAAGTAGCGGGAAACGATGGGGTATCAATGAGCAGTTCTTC CASINRDRGSSGKRWGINEQFF
TRBJ1-1 TRBV29-1 . . TGTAGAATTGAAGAGACATACAGAGCTTTCTTT CRIEETYRAFF
TRBJ2-5 TRBV6-1 once . TGTGCCAGCACTAAATCGGCCGAGGCCAGCCAGCTTGGGGAGACCCAGTACTTC CASTKSAEASQLGETQYF
TRBJ2-7 TRBV11-3 many . TGTGCCAGCAGCTTAGATCGGTTAGGGACACCGGGGACCTACGAGCAGTACTTC CASSLDRLGTPGTYEQYF
TRBJ2-2 TRBV11-3 . . TGTGCCAGAAGCTTAGCATGGGGCATCGGGGAGCTGTTTTTT CARSLAWGIGELFF
TRBJ1-1 TRBV28 many TRBD1 TGTGCCAGCACCTTGACAGGGGAGCCTGAAGCTTTCTTT CASTLTGEPEAFF
TRBJ1-2 TRBV28 . TRBD1 TGTGCCTCCCACCGGGACAGGGGTGGGTATGGCTACACCTTC CASHRDRGGYGYTF
TRBJ2-1 TRBV4-1 . . TGCGCCAGTAGCCTCACACAGTGGGCTGGAGTATACAATGAGCAGTTCTTC CASSLTQWAGVYNEQFF
TRBJ2-3 TRBV7-2 few . TGTGCCAGCAGCTTAGAGGCTGAAGATACGCAGTATTTT CASSLEAEDTQYF
TRBJ1-5 TRBV14 many . TGTGCCAGCAGCCAAAGGGGTTTGAATCAGCCCCAGCATTTT CASSQRGLNQPQHF
TRBJ2-2 TRBV11-3 many . TGTGCCAGCAGCTTAGGGGGACGGCCCACCGGGGAGCTGTTTTTT CASSLGGRPTGELFF
TRBJ2-7 TRBV12-5 . TRBD1 TGTGCTTGTGGTTTTGACAGGGGTTACGAGCAGCACTTC CACGFDRGYEQHF
TRBJ2-3 TRBV11-2 . . TGTGCCAGCAGCCCAGATCGAGGAGGTACGCAGTATTTT CASSPDRGGTQYF
TRBJ1-4 TRBV11-2 . . TGTGCCAGCATTGCCTCTGAAAAACTGTTTTTT CASIASEKLFF
TRBJ2-1 TRBV29-1 . . TGCAACGTTGAAGCCCTGAACAACCCCGAGGAGGATGAGCAGTTCTTC CNVEALNNPEEDEQFF
TRBJ1-4 TRBV5-1 few . TGCGCCAGCAGCTCGGGCCCGATCGGAACTAATGAAAAACTGGTTTTT CASSSGPIGTNEKLVF
TRBJ1-1 TRBV14 . . TGTACCAGCAGCCCGGTTGGTGTGGACACTGAAGCTTTCTTT CTSSPVGVDTEAFF
TRBJ1-1 TRBV6-5 . TRBD1 TGTGCCAGCACCAGGGGGGTGCCCGAGGTAGGAGAAGCTTTATTT CASTRGVPEVGEALF
TRBJ2-5 TRBV11-2 few . TGTGTCAGCAGCTTAACCCCGGAGGGAGAGACCCAGTACTTC CVSSLTPEGETQYF
TRBJ2-2 TRBV7-2 . . TGTGCCAGCAGCACCCCCCCAGGGACCGAGGTTAACACCGGGGAGCTGTTTTTT CASSTPPGTEVNTGELFF
TRBJ2-7 TRBV19 . TRBD2 TGTGCCAGTAGTGTCGACCCTAGCGGAAGCTCCTACGAGCAGTACTTC CASSVDPSGSSYEQYF
TRBJ2-3 TRBV11-2 . . TGTGCTAGCAGTTCATTAGGTACGCAGTATTTT CASSSLGTQYF
TRBJ2-7 TRBV11-2 . . TGTGCCAGCAGCTTATGGGGTCCATTCTACGAACAGTACTTC CASSLWGPFYEQYF
TRBJ1-1 TRBV10-3 . . TGTGCCATCAGTGTCCCGGGGATGAAGACTGAAGCTTTCTTT CAISVPGMKTEAFF
TRBJ2-1 TRBV29-1 . TRBD1 TGCAACATCGAACAGGGGTACGTGGGTGAGCAGTTCTTC CNIEQGYVGEQFF
TRBJ2-5 TRBV7-9 . . TGTGTCAACGGGGGAGAGACCCAGTACTTC CVNGGETQYF
TRBJ2-3 TRBV29-1 . TRBD2 TGCAGCGTCGGTAGCGGGAGTTACGTACGGTCAGATACGCAGTATTTT CSVGSGSYVRSDTQYF